The 16 T cell receptor beta chains reported below all come from one sample, sequenced in a study of sequential checkpoint blockade in melanoma (dated by TCRdb to between 2018 and 2021). In light of the paper, this sample's treatment or condition label describes: randomized to nivolumab then ipilimumab (arm A) or the reverse (arm B). Library generation was performed with the immunoSEQ multiplex PCR assay. In TCRdb, the immuneACCESS table is reduced to in-frame sequences with V and J assigned. These tables do not hold every clone; where another copy was compared, an unresolved V gene accounts for under half, and the others remain unexplained. The sample data list under 3,500 clones, and under 25% of these were observed just once. The leading ten clones occupy more than 15% of the sample. The sample here was tumor tissue (inferred from file names), taken from a patient given nivolumab and ipilimumab in sequence. These receptors came from a human patient with melanoma. Some clones in this sample may be carry-over from other donors' samples.

The chain recombines TRBV19 with TRBJ1-2; 7 nucleotides line up with TRBD1. Per germline, CDR1 LNHDA and CDR2 SQIVND (reference sequence). V lost 5 bases, J lost 4 bases, and 4 bases stayed unmatched. The CDR3 loop spans 13 amino acids. CDR3 amino acids: CASSPTGPYGYTF. The DNA for the CDR3 is TGTGCCAGTAGTCCGACAGGGCCCTATGGCTACACCTTC.

In this sample, this clone is medium-sized. The chain joins TRBV11-3 to TRBJ1-1, with a weak D call TRBD1 (5 bases). Germline V gene lookup returns CDR1 SGHNT and CDR2 YENEEA. This CDR3 region has 15 residues. The V gene lost 5 bases and the J gene lost 5 bases, with 18 bases spanning the gap. Written as DNA, the CDR3 is TGTGCCAGCAGCCCCCCGGGGGGGTTAGTAACTGAAGCTTTCTTT. Amino acid sequence: CASSPPGGLVTEAFF. The full variable domain, rest sourced from reference TRBV11-3 and TRBJ1-1, is EAGVVQSPRYKIIEKKQPVAFWCNPISGHNTLYWYLQNLGQGPELLIRYENEEAVDDSQLPKDRFSAERLKGVDSTLKIQPAELGDSAVYLCASSPPGGLVTEAFFGQGTRLTVV.

This clone has ten or more counts. The chain links TRBV11-3 to TRBJ1-2, with 7 bases lining up with TRBD1. The CDR3 runs 15 residues. The germline V gene has CDR1 SGHNT and CDR2 YENEEA. J was trimmed by 2 bases and V by 4 bases; bases with no gene match: 7. DNA of the CDR3: TGTGCCAGCAGCTGGACACAGGGGCCGAACTATGGCTACACCTTC. It codes for CASSWTQGPNYGYTF.

The gene calls are TRBV9 and TRBJ1-6, with 8 bases that match TRBD1. Trimming removed 5 bases from V and 8 bases from J; junction bases left unmatched: 6. CDR1 is SGDLS, CDR2 YYNGEE, per germline. The CDR3 is made up of 14 amino acids. The CDR3 nucleotides are TGTGCCAGCAGTGCGCGACAGGGGTATTCACCCCTCCACTTT. Protein sequence: CASSARQGYSPLHF.

The genes are TRBV19 and TRBJ2-1; the match to TRBD2 covers 12 bases. With V trimmed by 1 base and J by 3 bases, 1 base remained unmatched. This CDR3 region has 16 residues. Germline CDR1 reads LNHDA; CDR2 reads SQIVND (reference sequence). CDR3 sequence reads: CASSIGLAGDYNEQFF. The CDR3, as DNA: TGTGCCAGTAGTATAGGACTAGCGGGGGACTACAATGAGCAGTTCTTC.

The V call is TRBV19, the J call TRBJ2-2; 10 bases match TRBD1. This CDR3 has 15 residues. J gave up 5 bases and V 5 bases, and 5 bases lay outside the gene matches. Germline V gene data show CDR1 as LNHDA and CDR2 as SQIVND (reference sequence). CDR3 DNA sequence: TGTGCCAGTAGTTGGGGGACAGGGGCAACCGGGGAGCTGTTTTTT. Its translation: CASSWGTGATGELFF.

This clone was detected a few times. The chain joins TRBV4-1 to TRBJ2-5; TRBD2 matches at 7 bases. Germline trimming cut 0 bases from V and 2 bases from J; bases unmatched to any gene: 6. The germline CDR1 and CDR2 sequences are MGHRA and YSYEKL. The CDR3 is 16 residues long. The CDR3 reads CASSQEGLAAQETQYF. Here the CDR3 DNA reads TGCGCCAGCAGCCAAGAGGGGCTAGCGGCACAAGAGACCCAGTACTTC.

The sample holds many counts of this clone. V usage is TRBV11-3 and J usage is TRBJ2-5; 8 bases map to TRBD2. Germline V gives CDR1 SGHNT, CDR2 YENEEA. V lost 5 bases and J lost 2; bases outside the gene matches: 4. The CDR3 contains 14 residues. CDR3 coding DNA: TGTGCCAGCAGCAGTACGGGGGGGCAAGAGACCCAGTACTTC. Translating it yields CASSSTGGQETQYF.

The chain has TRBV19 and TRBJ1-5, with D tentatively TRBD1 (5 bases). Trimming took off 7 bases at V and 1 base at J, with 14 bases between the two ends. Germline V gene sequence: CDR1 LNHDA, CDR2 SQIVND (reference sequence). This CDR3 is 15 amino acids long. The CDR3 sequence: CASTRGVASNQPQHF. In DNA, the CDR3 is TGTGCCAGTACCCGGGGGGTGGCGAGCAATCAGCCCCAGCATTTT.

This chain links TRBV6-8 with TRBJ1-2, with 8 positions matching TRBD1. Trimming at V came to 8 bases and at J to 8 bases, leaving 16 bases not matched to a gene. The V gene's germline CDR1 is MNHGY and CDR2 SAAAGT. The CDR3 consists of 15 residues. The CDR3 is CASRPGGRISGGYTF. CDR3 nucleotides: TGTGCCAGCCGCCCAGGGGGCAGAATCTCGGGCGGCTACACCTTC.

The chain combines TRBV25-1 with TRBJ1-2, with D possibly matching TRBD1 (5 bases). The CDR3 extends over 14 amino acids. Germline assignment: CDR1 MGHDK and CDR2 SYGVNS. Trimming took 2 bases from V and 4 from J, leaving 11 bases between them. CDR3 amino acids: CASSEGGRGYGYTF. The DNA for the CDR3 is TGTGCCAGCAGTGAAGGGGGACGGGGCTATGGCTACACCTTC.

The rearrangement links TRBV11-3 to TRBJ2-2, with D perhaps being TRBD1 or TRBD2 (5 bases each). This CDR3 is 16 amino acids long. From germline, CDR1 is SGHNT and CDR2 YENEEA. V lost 5 bases and J 5 bases, leaving 18 bases between the germline ends. CDR3 DNA sequence: TGTGCCAGCAGCAACTCCGGGACGGGGAAAACCGGGGAGCTGTTTTTT. Protein product: CASSNSGTGKTGELFF.

V and J are TRBV29-1 and TRBJ2-7, with D unclear. CDR3 size: 14 residues. V lost 2 bases, J lost 0 bases, and 11 bases lay in between. CDR1 and CDR2 from the germline V gene are SQVTM and ANQGSEA. The CDR3 sequence: CSVEQDGDSYEQYF. CDR3 nucleotide sequence: TGCAGCGTTGAACAGGACGGAGACTCCTACGAGCAGTACTTC.

This clone has at least ten counts. The chain recombines TRBV11-3 with TRBJ1-4; D gene ambiguous. Germline V CDR1 and CDR2: SGHNT, YENEEA. The CDR3 is 16 amino acids. The V end was cut by 2 bases, the J end by 0 bases, with 10 bases between. CDR3 region: CASSLNHGPTNEKLFF. CDR3 DNA: TGTGCCAGCAGCTTAAATCACGGTCCAACTAATGAAAAACTGTTTTTT.

This clone has only a few counts. The gene calls are TRBV28 and TRBJ2-7; D might be TRBD2 (5 bases). From germline, CDR1 is MDHEN and CDR2 SYDVKM. Trimming removed 6 bases from V and 7 bases from J, with 13 bases in between. CDR3 length: 12 amino acids. The CDR3 DNA reads TGTGCCAGCAGCAGGACTTTTCGGGAGCAGTACTTC. Translated: CASSRTFREQYF. Full variable domain (missing parts from reference TRBV28 and TRBJ2-7): DVKVTQSSRYLVKRTGEKVFLECVQDMDHENMFWYRQDPGLGLRLIYFSYDVKMKEKGDIPEGYSVSREKKERFSLILESASTNQTSMYLCASSRTFREQYFGPGTRLTVT.

There are a few counts of this clone. This chain joins TRBV6-8 and TRBJ1-6; TRBD1 aligns across 8 bases. This CDR3 region has 13 residues. Unmatched junction bases numbered 3, after V lost 8 bases and J lost 6 bases. Looked up from germline, CDR1 is MNHGY and CDR2 is SAAAGT. The CDR3 spells CASRDRINSPLHF. DNA for the CDR3: TGTGCCAGCCGGGACAGGATTAATTCACCCCTCCACTTT.